The 21 T cell receptor beta chains below all came from one sample that was sequenced in a study of control samples from healthy donors and cancer patients. Assay: immunoSEQ multiplex PCR; the TCRdb copy retains only in-frame clones and omits some. The sample comprises 150,000 or so clones, more than 85% of which are singletons, and about 5.8% rests with the top ten. The material sequenced was blood. The receptors shown here come from a young man in good health.

The rearrangement uses TRBV19 and TRBJ1-6, with 10 bases that match TRBD1. CDR1 LNHDA and CDR2 SQIVND come from the germline V gene (reference sequence). Trimming cost V 7 bases and J 7 bases; bases outside gene matches: 13. This CDR3 has 17 amino acids. This CDR3 is CASTLSPPGQGNSPLHF. The CDR3 DNA reads as TGTGCCAGTACTCTAAGCCCTCCGGGACAGGGGAATTCACCCCTCCACTTT.

The chain employs TRBV7-2 and TRBJ2-5, with D possibly TRBD1 on 5 matching bases. The germline V gene has CDR1 SGHTA and CDR2 FQGNSA. The CDR3 has 18 amino acids. V lost 3 bases and J lost 2, with 22 bases in between. Written as DNA, the CDR3 is TGTGCCAGCAGCTTCTCCCCCATGACAGCTAAGAAACAAGAGACCCAGTACTTC. It specifies CASSFSPMTAKKQETQYF.

The genes are TRBV2 and TRBJ1-4; D unresolved. The germline V gene has CDR1 SNHLY and CDR2 FYNNEI. The CDR3 totals 12 residues. With 5 bases removed from V and 6 bases from J, the gap between germline ends came to 7 bases. CDR3 sequence (DNA): TGTGCCAGCAGTTTGACTGATGAAAAACTGTTTTTT. This encodes CASSLTDEKLFF. The variable domain in full, with the rest retrieved from reference TRBV2 and TRBJ1-4, is EPEVTQTPSHQVTQMGQEVILRCVPISNHLYFYWYRQILGQKVEFLVSFYNNEISEKSEIFDDQFSVERPDGSNFTLKIRSTKLEDSAMYFCASSLTDEKLFFGSGTQLSVL.

CDR3 loop: CASSYSGGVYGYTF. As DNA, the CDR3 is TGTGCCAGCAGTTACTCGGGAGGTGTCTATGGCTACACCTTC. The chain uses TRBV6-6 and TRBJ1-2; D remains unclear. V was cut by 0 bases and J by 4 bases, with 9 bases left in between. Germline V gene sequence: CDR1 MNHNY, CDR2 SVGAGI (reference sequence). This CDR3 region has 14 residues.

This clone has a handful of counts. Since the CDR3 does not end with the conserved phenylalanine or tryptophan, this likely comes from a read error. The DNA is omitted, as the CDR3 cannot be located on it reliably, and the CDR3 follows TCRdb's listing. The V gene is TRBV7-9, the J gene TRBJ1-1. Germline lookup yields CDR1 SEHNR and CDR2 FQNEAQ (reference sequence). The CDR3 is 8 amino acids long, termini counted. The CDR3 spells CASSLEGL.

The rearrangement joins TRBV6-5 to TRBJ1-5, with a possible D match to TRBD1 (5 bases). Trimming shortened V by 11 bases and J by 0 bases, and 11 bases separated the two germline ends. The CDR3 is made up of 13 amino acids. Looked up from germline, CDR1 is MNHEY and CDR2 is SVGAGI. The DNA for the CDR3 is TGTGCCTCAAAGGGGCATAGCAATCAGCCCCAGCATTTT. Protein product: CASKGHSNQPQHF.

J is TRBJ1-1 and V is TRBV12-3 or TRBV12-4; no reliable D call. The CDR3 has 12 residues. V was cut by 1 base and J by 10 bases, with 10 bases left in between. The DNA for the CDR3 is TGTGCCAGCAGTTTAGGCGCCCAACGAGCTTTCTTT. It specifies CASSLGAQRAFF.

In its sample, this clone was seen a few times. The V and J genes are TRBV7-8 and TRBJ1-5; D call uncertain. The CDR3 consists of 13 residues. V was clipped by 1 base and J by 4 bases, with 5 bases between them. Germline V gene lookup returns CDR1 SGHVS and CDR2 FQNEAQ. The CDR3 coding sequence is TGTGCCAGCAGCTTAGTGGGGAATCAGCCCCAGCATTTT. Translated: CASSLVGNQPQHF.

The sample holds a few counts of this clone. The rearrangement uses TRBV7-9 and TRBJ1-2; maybe TRBD1 (6 bases). Looked up from germline, CDR1 is SEHNR and CDR2 is FQNEAQ (reference sequence). V lost 1 base to trimming and J lost 8 bases, with 17 bases between them. This CDR3 region has 15 residues. The DNA for the CDR3 is TGTGCCAGCAGCTTAGACGCCGGACAGTATTTAGGCTACACCTTC. This gives the protein CASSLDAGQYLGYTF.

The genes are TRBV5-1 and TRBJ2-5; maybe TRBD2 (7 bases). This CDR3 comprises 17 residues. Germline CDR1 is SGHRS and CDR2 is YFSETQ. V dropped 1 base and J dropped 2 bases, with 18 bases sitting between them. Here the CDR3 reads CASSLRGGSINQETQYF. The CDR3, as DNA: TGCGCCAGCAGCTTGAGGGGGGGCTCCATCAATCAAGAGACCCAGTACTTC.

A single count supports this clone. The chain carries TRBV13 and TRBJ1-2; 9 bases are shared with TRBD1. The CDR3 has 16 amino acids. Trimming took 1 base from V and 1 from J; bases not matched to a gene: 4. Germline V gene lookup returns CDR1 PRHDT and CDR2 FYEKMQ (reference sequence). Here the CDR3 DNA reads TGTGCCAGCAGCTTAGCCCCGGGACAGGGTAACTATGGCTACACCTTC. Translation gives CASSLAPGQGNYGYTF.

V is TRBV11-3 and J is TRBJ2-5, with a tentative D call TRBD2 (6 bases). Germline V gives CDR1 SGHNT, CDR2 YENEEA. V shed 4 bases and J shed 5 bases, with 17 bases lying between them. The CDR3 covers 15 residues. The CDR3 loop is CASSSGSSGLETQYF. In DNA, the CDR3 is TGTGCCAGCAGCTCCGGGTCGTCGGGACTGGAGACCCAGTACTTC.

The chain links TRBV4-1 to TRBJ1-2; TRBD1 matches 8 bases. With V trimmed by 1 base and J by 4 bases, 8 bases remained unmatched. CDR1 and CDR2 from the germline V gene are MGHRA and YSYEKL. The CDR3 is 16 amino acids. The CDR3 DNA reads TGCGCCAGCAGCCAAGCGGGGGAAGGACAGGGCTATGGCTACACCTTC. This translates into CASSQAGEGQGYGYTF.

This chain links TRBV10-1 with TRBJ1-5, with unresolved D. This CDR3 contains 14 residues. The V end lost 4 bases, the J end lost 0 bases, and 7 bases lay between the germline ends. CDR1 is WNHNN and CDR2 is SYGVQD in the germline V gene (reference sequence). CDR3 DNA sequence: TGCGCCAGCAGTGCAGACTATAGCAATCAGCCCCAGCATTTT. Encoded protein: CASSADYSNQPQHF.

This clone has only one observation. The chain links TRBV27 to TRBJ1-1; D might be TRBD1 (6 bases). Germline lookup yields CDR1 MNHEY and CDR2 SMNVEV (reference sequence). The V gene lost 3 bases and the J gene lost 3 bases, with 14 bases spanning the gap. CDR3 length: 15 residues. CDR3 sequence reads: CASSFQGTWYTEAFF. The CDR3 DNA is TGTGCCAGCAGTTTTCAGGGGACGTGGTACACTGAAGCTTTCTTT.

CDR3 nucleotide sequence: TGTGCCAGTTCCATTCGGATCGGGAACACTGAAGCTTTCTTT. Translation gives CASSIRIGNTEAFF. This chain joins TRBV6-5 and TRBJ1-1; D call uncertain. CDR1 and CDR2 (germline): MNHEY, SVGAGI. V was clipped by 9 bases and J by 1 base, with 15 bases between them. CDR3 length equals 14 residues.

This chain joins TRBV9 and TRBJ1-3, with TRBD1 identical over 10 bases. Germline CDR1 is SGDLS and CDR2 is YYNGEE. Unmatched junction bases numbered 8, after V lost 2 bases and J lost 3 bases. This CDR3 spans 17 amino acids. CDR3 residues: CASSVGPGTGDGNTIYF. Written as DNA, the CDR3 is TGTGCCAGCAGCGTTGGGCCCGGGACAGGGGATGGAAACACCATATATTTT.

The chain couples TRBV9 to TRBJ2-7, with TRBD2 identical over 7 bases. After removal of 0 bases from V and 7 bases from J, the junction contained 4 bases not matched to a gene. The CDR3 totals 13 residues. Looked up from germline, CDR1 is SGDLS and CDR2 is YYNGEE. The CDR3 bases are TGTGCCAGCAGCGTAGCTGGGGAGGGGGAGCAGTACTTC. Protein product: CASSVAGEGEQYF. Supplemented by reference TRBV9 and TRBJ2-7, the full variable domain reads DSGVTQTPKHLITATGQRVTLRCSPRSGDLSVYWYQQSLDQGLQFLIQYYNGEERAKGNILERFSAQQFPDLHSELNLSSLELGDSALYFCASSVAGEGEQYFGPGTRLTVT.

The chain carries TRBV6-1 and TRBJ1-3; 8 nucleotides agree with TRBD1. V lost 5 bases and J lost 5; bases outside the gene matches: 8. Germline lookup yields CDR1 MNHNS and CDR2 SASEGT. This CDR3 has 15 amino acids. CDR3: CASSSTTGARNTIYF. CDR3 coding DNA: TGTGCCAGCAGTTCCACGACAGGGGCCCGAAACACCATATATTTT.

The chain uses TRBV27 and TRBJ1-5, with D unclear. In germline, CDR1 is MNHEY, CDR2 SMNVEV (reference sequence). The CDR3 runs to 14 residues. V was shortened by 5 bases and J by 0 bases, with 8 bases between the two germline ends. CDR3 sequence reads: CASSSPYSNQPQHF. In DNA form, the CDR3 reads TGTGCCAGCAGTAGCCCGTATAGCAATCAGCCCCAGCATTTT.

The chain has TRBV5-4 and TRBJ1-3; weak D call: TRBD1 (6 bases). V was shortened by 4 bases and J by 0 bases, with 11 bases between the two germline ends. CDR1 is SGHNT and CDR2 is YYREEE in the germline V gene (reference sequence). This CDR3 spans 15 amino acids. The CDR3 here is CASSRRGGSGNTIYF. In nucleotides, the CDR3 is TGTGCCAGCAGCCGGAGGGGGGGCTCTGGAAACACCATATATTTT.